A selection of T cell receptor beta chains follows, all from one sample in a study of T cell repertoires in cytomegalovirus infection. These receptors lack a known antigen. TCRdb used MiXCR to reprocess the reads, holding one entry per CDR3 protein. The sample consists of around 120,000 distinct CDR3 sequences, roughly a quarter of them appearing once. The sequenced sample was PBMCs, sequenced either directly or after in vitro stimulation (not recorded which). The origin of the receptors is a human donor in good health (CMV status not recorded). Some clones in this sample may be carry-over from other donors' samples. Each CDR3 is given with its conserved first and last residue. Each record gives: J gene, D gene, V gene, clone size, CDR3 protein, CDR3 DNA. The D gene is left open where the match is weak. A clone size is listed for some rows: how often the clone was seen (once, few, many), or a class if it is expanded.

TRBJ2-2 | NA | TRBV12-3/TRBV12-4 | many | CASSLGLGIGELFF | TGTGCCAGCAGTTTAGGGTTAGGGATCGGGGAGCTGTTTTTT
TRBJ2-1 | TRBD2 | TRBV12-3/TRBV12-4 | few | CASSWTSGATYNEQFF | TGTGCCAGCAGTTGGACTAGCGGAGCCACTTACAATGAGCAGTTCTTC
TRBJ1-2 | NA | TRBV29-1 | NA | CSAEGGNYGYTF | TGCAGCGCCGAAGGGGGAAACTATGGCTACACCTTC
TRBJ2-1 | NA | TRBV24-1 | many | CATSDFRRDGNEQFF | TGTGCCACCAGTGATTTTCGGCGGGACGGTAATGAGCAGTTCTTC
TRBJ2-1 | TRBD2 | TRBV20-1 | NA | CSARDKLAGVFGANEQFF | TGCAGTGCTAGAGATAAGCTAGCGGGGGTTTTCGGGGCCAATGAGCAGTTCTTC
TRBJ1-5 | TRBD1 | TRBV6-1 | NA | CASSETGWTGLNQPQHF | TGTGCCAGCAGTGAAACTGGATGGACAGGACTCAATCAGCCCCAGCATTTT
TRBJ2-3 | TRBD2 | TRBV28 | NA | CASSPFGGEGTDTQYF | TGTGCCAGCAGTCCCTTCGGGGGGGAAGGCACAGATACGCAGTATTTT
TRBJ2-2 | TRBD2 | TRBV12-5 | NA | CASALQLAHTGELFF | TGTGCTAGTGCCCTACAACTAGCGCACACCGGGGAGCTGTTTTTT
TRBJ2-2 | NA | TRBV2 | NA | CASSGYRNTGELFF | TGTGCCAGCAGCGGATACAGGAACACCGGGGAGCTGTTTTTT
TRBJ2-2 | NA | TRBV4-3 | NA | CASSPSRGLDTGELFF | TGCGCCAGCAGCCCTTCCCGGGGTTTGGACACCGGGGAGCTGTTTTTT
TRBJ1-1 | NA | TRBV6-5 | NA | CASRWGQTNTEAFF | TGTGCCAGCAGATGGGGCCAGACGAACACTGAAGCTTTCTTT